The rows below give T cell receptor beta chains drawn from one sample of a study of T-cell memory formation after mild COVID-19. Via MiXCR, TCRdb re-called the 5' RACE reads, giving one row per CDR3 protein. The sample yields roughly 310,000 distinct CDR3 sequences, less than 20% seen once. Material for sequencing was PBMCs or a T cell subset sorted from them (not recorded which). These TCRs come from a young man who had mild COVID-19 (a few samples of this study predate the infection). Cell type and time point are not known. Each CDR3 is given with its conserved first and last residue. The D gene is left open where the match is weak. Clone size is given for some rows only: seen once, a few or many times, or a class if the clone is expanded.

v_gene: TRBV20-1
d_gene: .
j_gene: TRBJ2-5
abundance: .
CDR3nt: TGCAGTGCTAGAGAGCCGGGACAACAAGAGACCCAGTACTTC
CDR3aa: CSAREPGQQETQYF

v_gene: TRBV3-1
d_gene: TRBD1
j_gene: TRBJ1-3
abundance: .
CDR3nt: TGTGCCAGCAGCCAAGCCGGGACAGCCCCAGGAAACACCATATATTTT
CDR3aa: CASSQAGTAPGNTIYF

v_gene: TRBV5-1
d_gene: TRBD1
j_gene: TRBJ1-1
abundance: .
CDR3nt: TGCGCCAGCAGCTCGACAGGGTGGACTGAAGCTTTCTTT
CDR3aa: CASSSTGWTEAFF

v_gene: TRBV4-1
d_gene: .
j_gene: TRBJ2-3
abundance: .
CDR3nt: TGCGCCAGCAGCCAAGGCCCGGCGGGGGCGGGAGATACGCAGTATTTT
CDR3aa: CASSQGPAGAGDTQYF

v_gene: TRBV20-1
d_gene: .
j_gene: TRBJ1-4
abundance: few
CDR3nt: TGCAGTGCTAGAAGCAGGGGCGGTAATGAAAAACTGTTTTTT
CDR3aa: CSARSRGGNEKLFF

v_gene: TRBV7-2
d_gene: .
j_gene: TRBJ1-2
abundance: few
CDR3nt: TGTGCCAGCGCAAGGGCCAACTATGGCTACACCTTC
CDR3aa: CASARANYGYTF

v_gene: TRBV5-1
d_gene: TRBD1
j_gene: TRBJ1-6
abundance: few
CDR3nt: TGCGCCAGCAGCCCCCAGGACAGGGGGAATTCACCCCTCCACTTT
CDR3aa: CASSPQDRGNSPLHF

v_gene: TRBV6-1
d_gene: .
j_gene: TRBJ2-7
abundance: .
CDR3nt: TGTGCCAGCAGCCCTCCCTTGGTCGAGCAGTACTTC
CDR3aa: CASSPPLVEQYF

v_gene: TRBV11-2
d_gene: TRBD2
j_gene: TRBJ2-3
abundance: .
CDR3nt: TGTGCCAGCAGGCGGACCCCCGGCGGGGGGACCTCGGGGCGCACAGATACGCAGTATTTT
CDR3aa: CASRRTPGGGTSGRTDTQYF

v_gene: TRBV4-2
d_gene: .
j_gene: TRBJ2-3
abundance: few
CDR3nt: TGTGCCAGCAGCCAAGCAAGGTACACAGATACGCAGTATTTT
CDR3aa: CASSQARYTDTQYF

v_gene: TRBV5-1
d_gene: .
j_gene: TRBJ2-3
abundance: .
CDR3nt: TGCGCCAGCAGCTTCCTGGGGGGCGGATCAGATACGCAGTATTTT
CDR3aa: CASSFLGGGSDTQYF

v_gene: TRBV4-1
d_gene: .
j_gene: TRBJ2-7
abundance: .
CDR3nt: TGCGCCAGCAGCCAAGGGACGTTCTACGAGCAGTACTTC
CDR3aa: CASSQGTFYEQYF

v_gene: TRBV7-2
d_gene: .
j_gene: TRBJ1-2
abundance: .
CDR3nt: TGTGCCAGCAGTTTTAGAATGCTCGGCTATGGCTACACCTTC
CDR3aa: CASSFRMLGYGYTF

v_gene: TRBV18
d_gene: .
j_gene: TRBJ1-1
abundance: .
CDR3nt: TGTGCCAGCTCACTCGGCGGCCAGGGGCGTTCTGAAGCTTTCTTT
CDR3aa: CASSLGGQGRSEAFF

v_gene: TRBV6-5
d_gene: .
j_gene: TRBJ1-1
abundance: .
CDR3nt: TGTGCCAGCAGTTTCTCTATGAGGGGAGGCCTGAACACTGAAGCTTTCTTT
CDR3aa: CASSFSMRGGLNTEAFF

v_gene: TRBV7-2
d_gene: TRBD2
j_gene: TRBJ2-3
abundance: few
CDR3nt: TGTGCCAGCAGCTATAGCGGGGGGGCCGATGATACGCAGTATTTT
CDR3aa: CASSYSGGADDTQYF

v_gene: TRBV4-1
d_gene: TRBD2
j_gene: TRBJ2-1
abundance: many
CDR3nt: TGCGCCAGCAGGCCAGAATCGACTAGCGGGGCTTACAATGAGCAGTTCTTC
CDR3aa: CASRPESTSGAYNEQFF

v_gene: TRBV7-2
d_gene: TRBD1
j_gene: TRBJ1-1
abundance: .
CDR3nt: TGTGCCAGCAGCGCCCGCCCTACGGACAGGGGAGCTTTCTTT
CDR3aa: CASSARPTDRGAFF